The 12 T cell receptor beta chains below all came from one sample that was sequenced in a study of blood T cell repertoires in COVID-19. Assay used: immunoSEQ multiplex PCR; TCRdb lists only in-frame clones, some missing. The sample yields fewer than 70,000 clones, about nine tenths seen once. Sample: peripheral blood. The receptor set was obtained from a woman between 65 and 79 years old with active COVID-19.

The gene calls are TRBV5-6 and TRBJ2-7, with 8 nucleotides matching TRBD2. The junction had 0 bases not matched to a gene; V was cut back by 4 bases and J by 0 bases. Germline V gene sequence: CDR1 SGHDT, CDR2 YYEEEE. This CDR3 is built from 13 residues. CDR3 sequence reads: CASSREGSYEQYF. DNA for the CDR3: TGTGCCAGCAGCCGGGAGGGCTCCTACGAGCAGTACTTC.

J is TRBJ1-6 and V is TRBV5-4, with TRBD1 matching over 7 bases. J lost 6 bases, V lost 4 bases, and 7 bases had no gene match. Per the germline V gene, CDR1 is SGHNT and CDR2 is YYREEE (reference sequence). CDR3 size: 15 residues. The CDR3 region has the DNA TGTGCCAGCAGCCCCGGACAGGTTGCTAATTCACCCCTCCACTTT. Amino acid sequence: CASSPGQVANSPLHF.

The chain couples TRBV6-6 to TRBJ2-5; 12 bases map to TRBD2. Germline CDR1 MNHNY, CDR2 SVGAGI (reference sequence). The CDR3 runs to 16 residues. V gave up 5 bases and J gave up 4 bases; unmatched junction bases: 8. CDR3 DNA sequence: TGTGCCAGCAGTGCTGCTAGCGGGAGGGCCGGAGAGACCCAGTACTTC. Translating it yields CASSAASGRAGETQYF.

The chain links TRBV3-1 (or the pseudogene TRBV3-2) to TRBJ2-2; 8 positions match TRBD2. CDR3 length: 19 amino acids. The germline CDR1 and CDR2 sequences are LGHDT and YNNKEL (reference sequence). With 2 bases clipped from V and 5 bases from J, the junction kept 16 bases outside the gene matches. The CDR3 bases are TGTGCCAGCAGCCAAACCCATCTATTAGCGGGAAGGGGTACCGGGGAGCTGTTTTTT. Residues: CASSQTHLLAGRGTGELFF.

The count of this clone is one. The CDR3 loop reads CASSITRSYEQYF. CDR3 bases: TGTGCCAGTAGTATAACTAGGTCCTACGAGCAGTACTTC. The chain has TRBV19 and TRBJ2-7; possibly TRBD2 for D (5 bases). Germline CDR1 and CDR2: LNHDA and SQIVND (reference sequence). The CDR3 sequence is 13 residues long. Deletions cut 2 bases from V and 1 base from J, with 6 bases between.

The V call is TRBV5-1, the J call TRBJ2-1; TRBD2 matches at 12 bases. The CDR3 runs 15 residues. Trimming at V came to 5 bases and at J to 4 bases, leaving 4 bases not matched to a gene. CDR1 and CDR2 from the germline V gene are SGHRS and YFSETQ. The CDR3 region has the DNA TGCGCCAGCAGGAAGGGACTAGCGGGTTACAATGAGCAGTTCTTC. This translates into CASRKGLAGYNEQFF. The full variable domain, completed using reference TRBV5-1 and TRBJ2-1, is KAGVTQTPRYLIKTRGQQVTLSCSPISGHRSVSWYQQTPGQGLQFLFEYFSETQRNKGNFPGRFSGRQFSNSRSEMNVSTLELGDSALYLCASRKGLAGYNEQFFGPGTRLTVL.

The CDR3 DNA reads TGTGCCAGCAGCTTTTGGACTGCCGGCGGGGAGACCCAGTACTTC. This translates into CASSFWTAGGETQYF. This rearrangement joins TRBV5-6 to TRBJ2-5; TRBD2 might be the D (5 bases). The CDR3 has 15 residues. Trimming cost V 2 bases and J 5 bases, with 16 bases left between them. Germline V gene lookup returns CDR1 SGHDT and CDR2 YYEEEE. Drawing the rest from reference TRBV5-6 and TRBJ2-5, the complete variable domain is DAGVTQSPTHLIKTRGQQVTLRCSPKSGHDTVSWYQQALGQGPQFIFQYYEEEERQRGNFPDRFSGHQFPNYSSELNVNALLLGDSALYLCASSFWTAGGETQYFGPGTRLLVL.

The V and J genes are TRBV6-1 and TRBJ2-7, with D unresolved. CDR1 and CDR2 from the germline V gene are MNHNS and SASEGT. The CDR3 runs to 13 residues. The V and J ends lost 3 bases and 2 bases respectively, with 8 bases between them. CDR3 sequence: CASSDQRAYEQYF. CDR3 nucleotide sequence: TGTGCCAGCAGTGACCAGCGTGCCTACGAGCAGTACTTC.

CDR3 nucleotide sequence: TGTGCCAGTAGTAAACCGGGACTAGCGGTGATCTCTGGGGCCAACGTCCTGACTTTC. Translated, it gives CASSKPGLAVISGANVLTF. The gene calls are TRBV19 and TRBJ2-6; TRBD2 agrees at 11 bases. This CDR3 comprises 19 residues. CDR1 and CDR2 from the germline V gene are LNHDA and SQIVND (reference sequence). Trimming removed 4 bases from V and 0 bases from J; junction bases left unmatched: 8.

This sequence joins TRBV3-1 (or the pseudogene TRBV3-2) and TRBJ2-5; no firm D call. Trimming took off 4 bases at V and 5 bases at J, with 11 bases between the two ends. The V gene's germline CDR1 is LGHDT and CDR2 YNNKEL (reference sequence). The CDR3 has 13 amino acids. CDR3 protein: CASSPFRWETQYF. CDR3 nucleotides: TGTGCCAGCAGCCCCTTTAGATGGGAGACCCAGTACTTC.

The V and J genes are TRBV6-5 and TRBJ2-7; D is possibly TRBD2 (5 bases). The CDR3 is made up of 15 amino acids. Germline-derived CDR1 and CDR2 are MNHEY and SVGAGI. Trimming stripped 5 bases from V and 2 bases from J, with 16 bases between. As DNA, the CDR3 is TGTGCCAGCAGTCGCGAAGGGAACGGGGCCTACGAGCAGTACTTC. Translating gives CASSREGNGAYEQYF.

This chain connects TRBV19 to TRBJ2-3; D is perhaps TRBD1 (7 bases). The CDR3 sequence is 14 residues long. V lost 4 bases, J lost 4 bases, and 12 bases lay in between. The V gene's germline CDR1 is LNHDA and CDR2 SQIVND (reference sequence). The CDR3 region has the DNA TGTGCCAGTAGTAGTCAGGGGGGCGCAGATACGCAGTATTTT. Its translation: CASSSQGGADTQYF.